Below, 25 T cell receptor beta chains from the same sample are listed, as sequenced in a study of cytomegalovirus exposure and HLA in healthy donors. This PCR relied on a set of 60 Vbeta primers and 13 Jbeta primers. Method: immunoSEQ multiplex PCR; TCRdb's copy keeps in-frame clones and lacks some. The sample has about 220,000 clones, about four fifths seen once. Sequencing used PBMCs. The receptor set was obtained from a woman in her thirties or forties in good health and CMV-seropositive.

This rearrangement joins TRBV6-6 to TRBJ1-2; 7 bases fit TRBD1. The CDR3 spans 14 residues. CDR1 and CDR2 from the germline V gene are MNHNY and SVGAGI (reference sequence). V lost 6 bases, J lost 8 bases, and 12 bases stayed unmatched. DNA of the CDR3: TGTGCCAGCAGCCCTCAGCCCAGGGGGGAAGGCTACACCTTC. It is translated as CASSPQPRGEGYTF.

In its sample, this clone was seen once. The CDR3 loop reads CASSQDYGRTDTQYF. The CDR3 DNA follows: TGTGCCAGCAGCCAAGATTACGGGAGGACAGATACGCAGTATTTT. V and J are TRBV14 and TRBJ2-3; 7 bases fit TRBD2. CDR1 and CDR2 (germline): SGHDN, FVKESK. This CDR3 contains 15 residues. With 0 bases clipped from V and 3 bases from J, the junction kept 3 bases outside the gene matches.

The chain carries TRBV5-3 and TRBJ1-2, with 8 positions matching TRBD1. TRBV5-3 is an ORF, with its function uncertain. V gave up 1 base and J gave up 1 base; unmatched junction bases: 3. There are 15 residues in the CDR3. The CDR3 loop is CARSLRDRFNYGYTF. The CDR3 region has the DNA TGTGCCAGAAGCTTGCGGGACAGGTTTAACTATGGCTACACCTTC.

V and J are TRBV30 and TRBJ2-1; D perhaps matches TRBD2 (7 bases). CDR1 GTSNPN and CDR2 SVGIG come from the germline V gene (reference sequence). V was clipped by 3 bases and J by 8 bases, with 20 bases between them. The CDR3 runs 15 residues. The CDR3 nucleotides are TGTGCCTGGAGACGTCGGGGGGCACACAATGATGAGCAGTTCTTC. It encodes CAWRRRGAHNDEQFF.

The rearrangement uses TRBV6-5 and TRBJ1-1; 9 bases are a match to TRBD1. V lost 5 bases to trimming and J lost 4 bases; unmatched junction nucleotides: 8. The V gene's germline CDR1 is MNHEY and CDR2 SVGAGI. The CDR3 is made up of 15 amino acids. CDR3 nucleotide sequence: TGTGCCAGCAGTCGCTTAGACAGGGGGGGCACTGAAGCTTTCTTT. This encodes CASSRLDRGGTEAFF.

V gene TRBV4-1 combines with J gene TRBJ2-7; D is undetermined. Germline CDR1 and CDR2: MGHRA and YSYEKL. Trimming stripped 0 bases from V and 3 bases from J, with 15 bases between. The CDR3 consists of 16 residues. CDR3 nucleotides: TGCGCCAGCAGCCAAGATAAAGGCGGTCTGAACTACGAGCAGTACTTC. This sequence encodes CASSQDKGGLNYEQYF.

This chain uses TRBV7-9 with TRBJ2-5; TRBD1 matches at 7 bases. CDR3 size: 15 residues. The germline CDR1 and CDR2 sequences are SEHNR and FQNEAQ (reference sequence). The V gene end was trimmed by 7 bases and the J gene end by 4 bases; junction bases not matched to a gene: 12. CDR3 region: CASNPTGLVSETQYF. CDR3 sequence (DNA): TGTGCCAGCAACCCGACAGGGCTGGTTTCAGAGACCCAGTACTTC.

The J gene is TRBJ1-2, the V gene TRBV6-5; D unclear. Trimming took 4 bases from V and 10 from J, leaving 13 bases between them. Germline CDR1 MNHEY, CDR2 SVGAGI. CDR3 length: 12 amino acids. The CDR3 loop reads CASSSNPRVYTF. The DNA for the CDR3 is TGTGCCAGCAGTTCTAACCCCCGGGTCTACACCTTC.

V gene TRBV27 combines with J gene TRBJ2-1; the match to TRBD1 covers 11 bases. CDR3 length: 15 residues. J was trimmed by 7 bases and V by 2 bases; bases with no gene match: 4. Per germline, CDR1 MNHEY and CDR2 SMNVEV (reference sequence). The CDR3 DNA reads as TGTGCCAGCAGTTTAAGGGACAGGGGGAGAAATGAGCAGTTCTTC. Its protein product is CASSLRDRGRNEQFF.

The rearrangement uses TRBV11-3 and TRBJ1-2; no clear D gene. The V end was cut by 5 bases, the J end by 6 bases, with 13 bases between. This CDR3 region has 13 residues. The germline CDR1 and CDR2 sequences are SGHNT and YENEEA. DNA of the CDR3: TGTGCCAGCAGCGGACTTTGGGAGGATGGCTACACCTTC. Translation gives CASSGLWEDGYTF.

The chain recombines TRBV5-1 with TRBJ2-2, with 14 bases matching TRBD2. CDR3 length: 16 residues. Germline values: CDR1 SGHRS, CDR2 YFSETQ. Trimming cost V 4 bases and J 7 bases; bases outside gene matches: 6. Here the CDR3 reads CASSLGTSGSLGELFF. DNA for the CDR3: TGCGCCAGCAGCCTAGGGACTAGCGGGAGTCTCGGGGAGCTGTTTTTT.

This sequence joins TRBV21-1 and TRBJ1-5. TRBV21-1 constitutes a pseudogene. This CDR3 spans 18 amino acids. For the CDR3, the DNA is TGTGCCAGCAGCAGGCAACGGCCAGGGAGGTTTAGCAATCAGCCCCAGCATTTT. It yields the protein CASSRQRPGRFSNQPQHF.

The V gene is TRBV10-3, the J gene TRBJ2-1; D is undetermined. This CDR3 is built from 14 residues. V lost 0 bases and J 5 bases, leaving 8 bases between the germline ends. In germline, CDR1 is ENHRY, CDR2 SYGVKD. This CDR3 reads CAISESNLNNEQFF. In nucleotides, the CDR3 is TGTGCCATCAGTGAGTCTAACTTAAACAATGAGCAGTTCTTC.

On this clone itself: Other DNA sequences within the sample encode an identical CDR3. This sequence joins TRBV9 and TRBJ2-5; maybe TRBD2 (5 bases). Between the trimmed V and J ends, which lost 5 bases and 0 bases, there was a span of 11 bases. The CDR3 spans 14 residues. The germline CDR1 and CDR2 sequences are SGDLS and YYNGEE. CDR3 in amino acids: CASSAGLYQETQYF. DNA for the CDR3: TGTGCCAGCAGTGCCGGACTGTACCAAGAGACCCAGTACTTC.

In its sample, this clone was seen once. The chain uses TRBV4-3 and TRBJ2-7; the match to TRBD2 covers 8 bases. J lost 4 bases, V lost 4 bases, and 12 bases had no gene match. CDR1 and CDR2 (germline): LGHNA, YSLEER. The CDR3 sequence is 16 residues long. The CDR3 DNA reads as TGCGCCAGCAGCCCCGGACGGGGGGGCCACACTTACGAGCAGTACTTC. Amino acids: CASSPGRGGHTYEQYF.

This clone was detected once. The chain combines TRBV13 with TRBJ2-2; D possibly corresponds to TRBD2 (6 bases). The V gene's germline CDR1 is PRHDT and CDR2 FYEKMQ (reference sequence). V shed 5 bases and J shed 0 bases, with 16 bases lying between them. CDR3 size: 17 residues. The CDR3 bases are TGTGCCAGCAGCCCCCCTTGGGGGGATGCGAACACCGGGGAGCTGTTTTTT. Protein sequence: CASSPPWGDANTGELFF.

The gene calls are TRBV2 and TRBJ2-5; 12 bases fit TRBD2. The CDR3 spans 17 residues. J lost 4 bases, V lost 5 bases, and 11 bases had no gene match. Per the germline V gene, CDR1 is SNHLY and CDR2 is FYNNEI. The CDR3 reads CASSTRRTSGVRETQYF. CDR3 bases: TGTGCCAGCAGTACCCGCCGGACTAGCGGGGTCAGAGAGACCCAGTACTTC. The complete variable domain, with remaining parts taken from reference TRBV2 and TRBJ2-5, reads EPEVTQTPSHQVTQMGQEVILRCVPISNHLYFYWYRQILGQKVEFLVSFYNNEISEKSEIFDDQFSVERPDGSNFTLKIRSTKLEDSAMYFCASSTRRTSGVRETQYFGPGTRLLVL.

V and J are TRBV6-5 and TRBJ2-7; 14 bases match TRBD2. With 0 bases clipped from V and 3 bases from J, the junction kept 1 base outside the gene matches. The CDR3 contains 16 residues. CDR1 MNHEY and CDR2 SVGAGI come from the germline V gene. Here the CDR3 DNA reads TGTGCCAGCAGTTACTCGACTAGCGGGAGGGTCTACGAGCAGTACTTC. Its protein product is CASSYSTSGRVYEQYF.

This clone has only one observation. The gene calls are TRBV6-5 and TRBJ2-4; tentatively, D is TRBD1 (5 bases). The CDR3 runs 13 residues. Trimming removed 6 bases at V and 7 bases at J, with 13 bases between. Germline CDR1 and CDR2: MNHEY and SVGAGI. The CDR3 is CASSRDYRNIQYF. CDR3 sequence (DNA): TGTGCCAGCAGCAGGGATTACCGGAACATTCAGTACTTC.

The V gene is TRBV19, the J gene TRBJ1-2; weak D call: TRBD1 (6 bases). V shed 5 bases and J shed 3 bases, with 13 bases lying between them. CDR1 and CDR2 (germline): LNHDA, SQIVND (reference sequence). CDR3 length equals 14 residues. In DNA, the CDR3 is TGTGCCAGTAGTGTCTGGGGGCTGGACTATGGCTACACCTTC. The encoded protein is CASSVWGLDYGYTF.

This sequence joins TRBV7-8 and TRBJ2-5; 8 bases are shared with TRBD2. The ends lost 4 bases at V and 5 bases at J; junction bases unmatched: 15. Germline V gene data show CDR1 as SGHVS and CDR2 as FQNEAQ. The CDR3 is made up of 17 amino acids. The CDR3 sequence: CASSSRPGLVVRETQYF. As DNA, the CDR3 is TGTGCCAGCAGCTCACGACCGGGACTAGTAGTCCGTGAGACCCAGTACTTC.

This clone was counted only a few times. V gene TRBV7-6 combines with J gene TRBJ2-3; 10 positions agree with TRBD1. This CDR3 region has 15 residues. J gave up 5 bases and V 5 bases, and 7 bases lay outside the gene matches. Per the germline V gene, CDR1 is SGHVS and CDR2 is FNYEAQ. CDR3 in amino acids: CASSTRDRGIDTQYF. The CDR3 DNA is TGTGCCAGCAGCACCCGGGACAGGGGCATAGATACGCAGTATTTT.

The rearrangement joins TRBV6-6 to TRBJ1-2; D is unclear. The CDR3 length is 15 residues. Trimming removed 6 bases from V and 5 bases from J, with 19 bases in between. The germline V gene encodes CDR1 MNHNY and CDR2 SVGAGI (reference sequence). CDR3 nucleotides: TGTGCCAGCAGGCATACCGGGGTGGCGGGGTATGGCTACACCTTC. Amino acids: CASRHTGVAGYGYTF.

There are a few counts of this clone. The rearrangement uses TRBV4-2 and TRBJ2-1; perhaps TRBD2 as D (7 bases). The CDR3 runs 20 residues. V was clipped by 0 bases and J by 0 bases, with 21 bases between them. Germline CDR1 reads LGHNA; CDR2 reads YNFKEQ. The CDR3 sequence is CASSQDRGGAAQSSYNEQFF. CDR3 DNA: TGTGCCAGCAGCCAAGATAGAGGGGGGGCGGCGCAAAGCTCCTACAATGAGCAGTTCTTC.

This clone was seen only once. V usage is TRBV2 and J usage is TRBJ1-1, with 8 bases fitting TRBD1. Trimming at V came to 1 base and at J to 4 bases, leaving 14 bases not matched to a gene. CDR1 and CDR2 from the germline V gene are SNHLY and FYNNEI. The CDR3 length is 18 residues. CDR3 DNA sequence: TGTGCCAGCAGTGAAGGGAAGTGGCAGGGGGCGTCGGGCACTGAAGCTTTCTTT. Translating gives CASSEGKWQGASGTEAFF.